This T cell receptor (beta chain) derives from a study of T cells in Graves' hyperthyroidism and ophthalmopathy. This CDR3 region has 13 residues. Germline lookup yields CDR1 MNHEY and CDR2 SVGEGT. The V end lost 2 bases, the J end lost 6 bases, and 8 bases lay between the germline ends. Amplified regions were TCR beta CDR3 sequences from RNA transcripts. Primed by the HTBI set, a first-round RT-PCR was run on the TCR CDR3. TCRdb re-derived calls from the multiplex PCR reads in MiXCR, one entry per CDR3 protein. The sample records about 290,000 distinct CDR3 sequences, around 13% being singletons. With respect to this clonotype: As yet, its antigen is unknown.

In patients aged 18 to 65, hyperthyroidism was newly diagnosed, with duration under 2 months. Overall study findings and caveats: In validation, the model predicted ophthalmopathy. These predictions came a median around 5.9 months before onset. Most thyroid clonotypes expanded above 0.001 were also detected in blood.

J is TRBJ1-5 and V is TRBV6-2 or TRBV6-3; unclear D gene. Material: blood. The receptor was isolated from a woman aged 40-49 years with Graves' hyperthyroidism. The CDR3 coding sequence is TGTGCCAGCAGTTACCCGGAGTCTCAGCCCCAGCATTTT. Its protein is CASSYPESQPQHF.